There are many counts of the clone carrying this T cell receptor beta chain. The antigen remains undetermined. The ends were cut back, 5 bases at V and 4 bases at J, with 14 bases in the middle. Germline values: CDR1 SGHTA, CDR2 FQGTGA. The CDR3 loop spans 14 amino acids. A single record per CDR3 protein comes from TCRdb applying MiXCR to the reads. The sample holds hundreds of thousands of distinct CDR3 sequences; approximately 25% are singletons and the top ten take less than 10%. The data were obtained in a study of T cell repertoires in cytomegalovirus infection. The wider study: Carrying CMV and the relevant HLA type showed in public TCR beta signatures.

Overall study results and limits: Based on cumulative public TCR beta family frequency, carriers of CMV plus the relevant HLA were identified. Ex vivo responses were dominated by HLA-C-restricted CMV-specific TCR beta clonotypes.

Sequencing was performed on CD8+ T cells from PBMCs. The chain carries TRBV7-3 and TRBJ1-1; the D gene is possibly TRBD1 (6 bases). The sequence was obtained from a human donor in good health (CMV status not recorded). Some clones in this sample may be carry-over from other donors' samples. CDR3 coding DNA: TGTGCCAGCAGCCCTTTGGGGGGCGGCACTGAAGCTTTCTTT. This sequence encodes CASSPLGGGTEAFF.